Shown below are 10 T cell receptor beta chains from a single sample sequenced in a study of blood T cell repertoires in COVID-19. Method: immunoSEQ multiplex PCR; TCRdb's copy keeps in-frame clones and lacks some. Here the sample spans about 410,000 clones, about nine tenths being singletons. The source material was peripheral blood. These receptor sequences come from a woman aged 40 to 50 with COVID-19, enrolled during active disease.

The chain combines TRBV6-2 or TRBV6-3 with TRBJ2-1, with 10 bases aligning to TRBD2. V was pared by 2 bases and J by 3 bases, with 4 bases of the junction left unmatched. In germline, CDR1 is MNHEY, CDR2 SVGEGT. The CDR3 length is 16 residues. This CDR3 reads CASSYPGLAVYNEQFF. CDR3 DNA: TGTGCCAGCAGTTACCCAGGACTAGCGGTCTACAATGAGCAGTTCTTC.

The CDR3 nucleotides are TGCGCCAGCAGCCGGGGGACAGGTGATTACGAGCAGTACTTC. Translation: CASSRGTGDYEQYF. V and J are TRBV5-1 and TRBJ2-7; TRBD1 agrees at 8 bases. Germline V lookup: CDR1 SGHRS, CDR2 YFSETQ. The CDR3 is made up of 14 amino acids. Trimming at V came to 4 bases and at J to 4 bases, leaving 7 bases not matched to a gene. Complete variable domain (other parts from reference TRBV5-1 and TRBJ2-7): KAGVTQTPRYLIKTRGQQVTLSCSPISGHRSVSWYQQTPGQGLQFLFEYFSETQRNKGNFPGRFSGRQFSNSRSEMNVSTLELGDSALYLCASSRGTGDYEQYFGPGTRLTVT.

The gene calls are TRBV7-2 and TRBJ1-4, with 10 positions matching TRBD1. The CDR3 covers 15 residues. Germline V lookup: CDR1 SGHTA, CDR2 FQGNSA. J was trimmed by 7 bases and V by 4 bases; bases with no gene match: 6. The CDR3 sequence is CASSWDRGRGEKLFF. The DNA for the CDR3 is TGTGCCAGCAGCTGGGACAGGGGAAGGGGTGAAAAACTGTTTTTT. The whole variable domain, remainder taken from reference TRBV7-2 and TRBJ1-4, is GAGVSQSPSNKVTEKGKDVELRCDPISGHTALYWYRQSLGQGLEFLIYFQGNSAPDKSGLPSDRFSAERTGGSVSTLTIQRTQQEDSAVYLCASSWDRGRGEKLFFGSGTQLSVL.

The CDR3 here is CASSLAVGAAGGIKAFF. The CDR3 coding sequence is TGTGCCAGCAGCTTAGCCGTAGGGGCCGCAGGGGGAATTAAAGCTTTCTTT. This rearrangement joins TRBV11-2 to TRBJ1-1, with 7 bases identical to TRBD1. Germline V gene lookup returns CDR1 SGHAT and CDR2 FQNNGV. The trim removed 1 base at V and 9 bases at J, leaving 17 bases unmatched. CDR3 length: 17 amino acids.

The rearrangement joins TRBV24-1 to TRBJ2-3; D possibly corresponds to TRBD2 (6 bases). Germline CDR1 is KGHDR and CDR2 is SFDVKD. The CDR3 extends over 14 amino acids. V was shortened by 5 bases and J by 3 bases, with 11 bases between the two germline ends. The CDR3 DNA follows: TGTGCCACCAGTGTGGGCAGCGGGACAGATACGCAGTATTTT. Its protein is CATSVGSGTDTQYF.

CDR3 protein: CASSIAGQISIAKNIQYF. The CDR3 coding sequence is TGTGCCAGTAGTATCGCTGGACAGATTTCAATAGCCAAAAACATTCAGTACTTC. The rearrangement joins TRBV19 to TRBJ2-4; possible D gene TRBD1, 6 bases. CDR1 LNHDA and CDR2 SQIVND come from the germline V gene (reference sequence). Trimming stripped 3 bases from V and 0 bases from J, with 18 bases between. The CDR3 has 18 amino acids.

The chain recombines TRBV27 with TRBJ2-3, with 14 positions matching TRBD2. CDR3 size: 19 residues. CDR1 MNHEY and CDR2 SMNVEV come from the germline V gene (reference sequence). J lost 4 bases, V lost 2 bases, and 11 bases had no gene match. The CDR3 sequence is CASSLGGTSGSPVADTQYF. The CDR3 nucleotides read TGTGCCAGCAGTTTAGGAGGGACTAGCGGGAGCCCCGTCGCAGATACGCAGTATTTT.

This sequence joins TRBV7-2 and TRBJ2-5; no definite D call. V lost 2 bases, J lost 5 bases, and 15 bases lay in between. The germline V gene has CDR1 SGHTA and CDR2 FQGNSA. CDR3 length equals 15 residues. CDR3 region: CASSLRPARLETQYF. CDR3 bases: TGTGCCAGCAGCTTACGGCCGGCTAGACTGGAGACCCAGTACTTC.

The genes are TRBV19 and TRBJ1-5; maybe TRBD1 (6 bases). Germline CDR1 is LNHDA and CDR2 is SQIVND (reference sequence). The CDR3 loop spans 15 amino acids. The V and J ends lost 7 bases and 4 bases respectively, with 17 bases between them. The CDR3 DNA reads TGTGCCAGTAATCAGGGGACGGTAATAAATCAGCCCCAGCATTTT. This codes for CASNQGTVINQPQHF.

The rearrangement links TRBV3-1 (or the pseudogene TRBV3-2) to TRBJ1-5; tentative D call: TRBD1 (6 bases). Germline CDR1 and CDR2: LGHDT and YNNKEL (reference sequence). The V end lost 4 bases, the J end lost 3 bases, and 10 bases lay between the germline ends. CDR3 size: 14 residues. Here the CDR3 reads CASSRGQINQPQHF. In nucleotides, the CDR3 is TGTGCCAGCAGCCGGGGGCAGATCAATCAGCCCCAGCATTTT.